The rows below give T cell receptor beta chains drawn from one sample of a study of cytomegalovirus exposure and HLA in healthy donors. The assay was immunoSEQ multiplex PCR, and TCRdb's table has in-frame clones only and misses some. This table holds about 150,000 clones, almost 80% found once. The material sequenced was PBMCs. The origin of the receptors is a male donor in good health and CMV-seronegative. Both conserved end residues are part of each CDR3. The D gene is left open where the match is weak. Not every row has a clone size; where given, it reads once, few, many or a size class.

. | TRBJ2-7 | TRBV20-1 | . | TGCAGTGCCAACTACTACGAGCAGTACTTC | CSANYYEQYF
. | TRBJ1-1 | TRBV6-5 | . | TGTGCCAGCAGCAGTTCGGGGACTGAAGCTTTCTTT | CASSSSGTEAFF
. | TRBJ1-5 | TRBV10-3 | . | TGTGCCATCAGTGACGGAACAGGGTATCAGCCCCAGCATTTT | CAISDGTGYQPQHF
. | TRBJ2-1 | TRBV19 | . | TGTGCCAGTAGGCAGGGTTACAATGAGCAGTTCTTC | CASRQGYNEQFF
. | TRBJ2-1 | TRBV6-5 | TRBD2 | TGTGCCAGCAGCTACACCGGGACTAGCGCCTACAATGAGCAGTTCTTC | CASSYTGTSAYNEQFF
. | TRBJ2-2 | TRBV5-1 | . | TGCGCCAGCAGCTCCTGGGACAAGAACACCGGGGAGCTGTTTTTT | CASSSWDKNTGELFF
. | TRBJ1-1 | TRBV25-1 | . | TGTGCCAGCAGTTTGCGGGGAGGAACTGAAGCTTTCTTT | CASSLRGGTEAFF
. | TRBJ2-7 | TRBV27 | TRBD2 | TGTGCCAGCAGGAGACTAGCGGGAGTGGGCGAGCAGTACTTC | CASRRLAGVGEQYF
. | TRBJ2-7 | TRBV5-4 | TRBD1 | TGTGCCAGCAGACCATCCGGGACAGGGGGCTACGAGCAGTACTTC | CASRPSGTGGYEQYF
. | TRBJ1-1 | TRBV6-1 | . | TGTGCCAGCAGTTCTCTGGGAGGGTCCACTGAAGCTTTCTTT | CASSSLGGSTEAFF
. | TRBJ2-2 | TRBV2 | TRBD1 | TGTGCCAGCAGTGGACAGGGTCGGACCGGGGAGCTGTTTTTT | CASSGQGRTGELFF
once | TRBJ2-1 | TRBV19 | . | TGTGCCACCCTGCGGGACGGCGAAAATGAGCAGTTCTTC | CATLRDGENEQFF
. | TRBJ1-1 | TRBV6-6 | . | TGTGCCAGCAGCCCCGAGGCAGGGAGGATGAACACTGAAGCTTTCTTT | CASSPEAGRMNTEAFF
. | TRBJ1-2 | TRBV29-1 | TRBD1 | TGCAGCGTTGAAGCGGGGCAGGGGGGCACCTATGGCTACACCTTC | CSVEAGQGGTYGYTF
few | TRBJ2-7 | TRBV6-6 | . | TGTGCCAGCAGTTACTCGAGGCCTTTCGGGGAGCAGTACTTC | CASSYSRPFGEQYF
. | TRBJ2-7 | TRBV7-9 | . | TGTGCCAGCAAATCAGGGGTAGGCTACGAGCAGTACTTC | CASKSGVGYEQYF
. | TRBJ1-1 | TRBV19 | TRBD1 | TGTGCCAGTAGAGAAACAGGACAGGGGAGGCGGTCTGCCAAAATCGGAGCTTTCTTT | CASRETGQGRRSAKIGAFF
. | TRBJ1-5 | TRBV6-1 | . | TGTGCCAGCAGTGAAGATCCGGGGGGCGAGCGCAATCAGCCCCAGCATTTT | CASSEDPGGERNQPQHF
. | TRBJ1-2 | TRBV29-1 | TRBD1 | TGCAGCGTCCGGGACAGTAACTATGGCTACACCTTC | CSVRDSNYGYTF
. | TRBJ2-5 | TRBV6-5 | TRBD1 | TGTGCCAGCAGTTGGGACAGGGAGGAGACCCAGTACTTC | CASSWDREETQYF
once | TRBJ2-1 | TRBV5-4 | . | TGTGCCAGCAGCTTGGCCCGGGGGAGAGCCTACAATGAGCAGTTCTTC | CASSLARGRAYNEQFF
. | TRBJ2-3 | TRBV2 | TRBD2 | TGTGCCAGCAGTGACGGACTAGCGGGCACAGATACGCAGTATTTT | CASSDGLAGTDTQYF
few | TRBJ2-5 | TRBV7-9 | TRBD2 | TGTGCCAGCAGCCCCGGGACTAGCGGGAGGCCACAGGAGACCCAGTACTTC | CASSPGTSGRPQETQYF
. | TRBJ2-5 | TRBV29-1 | . | TGCAGCGTTGAAGGGTTAGGGGCCTCCACCCAGTACTTC | CSVEGLGASTQYF
few | TRBJ1-6 | TRBV4-1 | TRBD1 | TGCGCCAGCAGCCAAGAGGGACAGGCGAATTCACCCCTCCACTTT | CASSQEGQANSPLHF
. | TRBJ1-2 | TRBV30 | . | TGTGCCTGGAGTTTTCAATCGGCAGTCGGGGGCTACACCTTC | CAWSFQSAVGGYTF
once | TRBJ2-7 | TRBV7-2 | . | TGTGCCAGCAGCTCTGACAAGCGGCGGTACTTC | CASSSDKRRYF
. | TRBJ1-5 | TRBV19 | . | TGTGCCAGTAGTGCCGGGGTGGGCAATCAGCCCCAGCATTTT | CASSAGVGNQPQHF
. | TRBJ1-3 | TRBV6-5 | . | TGTGCCAGCAGTACGAGAAGAAGCTCTGGAAACACCATATATTTT | CASSTRRSSGNTIYF